This entry concerns a single TCR beta chain. The record originates from a study of T cell responses to AZD1222 COVID-19 vaccine. This table comes from immunoSEQ multiplex PCR, and its TCRdb copy is limited to in-frame clones, with some not included. Seen here are under 200,000 clones, almost 90% observed once, and the top ten hold around 6%. Germline V gene data show CDR1 as GTSNPN and CDR2 as SVGIG (reference sequence). Trimming removed 2 bases from V and 3 bases from J; junction bases left unmatched: 7. There are 15 residues in the CDR3. The material sequenced was peripheral blood, taken on day 0 of AZD1222 vaccination. This chain connects TRBV30 to TRBJ2-1; 7 bases line up with TRBD2. This clonotype was obtained from an adult in good health. CDR3 sequence reads: CAWSSLAGDYNEQFF. CDR3 in DNA: TGTGCCTGGAGTTCTCTGGCGGGAGACTACAATGAGCAGTTCTTC.